The clone carrying this T cell receptor beta chain turned up a few times. What it recognizes is unknown. MiXCR was run by TCRdb on the 5' RACE reads, yielding one entry per CDR3 protein. The sample consists of 400,000 to 550,000 distinct CDR3 sequences, approximately 15% of them appearing once. Germline CDR1 is SGHDT and CDR2 is YYEEEE. The CDR3 totals 13 residues. Trimming took 6 bases from V and 6 from J, leaving 16 bases between them. These data come from a study of identical twins. Study conclusions and caveats: Conclusions relied on cross-sectional statistical analysis, not following the same donors. Zero-insertion analyses might be partly confounded by invariant T cells like MAIT and iNKT. Abundant beta clonotypes from cord blood had fewer insertions, unlike memory repertoires, which showed none.

These same data were also listed under a study on yellow fever vaccine responses in identical twins.

The gene calls are TRBV5-6 and TRBJ2-7; no reliable D call. Material: CD4+ T cells sorted from blood. This receptor was obtained from a woman aged 18-35 years in good health. CDR3 amino acids: CASTRYPQSEQYF. DNA for the CDR3: TGTGCCAGCACCCGTTACCCTCAAAGCGAGCAGTACTTC.